The T cell receptor (beta chain) under discussion was sequenced for a study of blood T cell repertoires in COVID-19. The overall study: Acute-phase and convalescent COVID-19 samples originated in the United States, Italy and Spain.

TCRdb's table, derived via immunoSEQ multiplex PCR, lists solely in-frame clones and lacks some. The sample includes over 110,000 clones, around 88% seen only once; the top ten take 25% to 30%. The CDR3 spans 14 residues. With 1 base removed from V and 1 base from J, the gap between germline ends came to 10 bases. Germline assignment: CDR1 SQVTM and CDR2 ANQGSEA. The V call is TRBV29-1, the J call TRBJ2-5; D ambiguous. What was sequenced was peripheral blood. The clonotype comes from a human donor in a cohort sampled during active COVID-19. The CDR3 loop reads CSVEGPLRQETQYF. The CDR3 DNA follows: TGCAGCGTTGAAGGTCCCCTTCGCCAAGAGACCCAGTACTTC.